The 9 T cell receptor beta chains given below trace back to one sample, sequenced in a study of T cells in Graves' hyperthyroidism and ophthalmopathy. Template material for amplifying TCR beta CDR3 regions consisted of RNA transcripts. An initial round of RT-PCR targeting the TCR CDR3 relied on the HTBI primer set. TCRdb reprocessed the multiplex PCR reads via MiXCR and lists one record per CDR3 protein. The sample records approximately 710,000 distinct CDR3 sequences, about 18% being singletons. The sequencing sample was made of blood. These receptors all come from a man between 45 and 60 years old with Graves' hyperthyroidism.

This clonotype was observed a few times. Possible read error: a much larger clone is one base away. The chain employs TRBV11-1 and TRBJ2-5; a weak D match, TRBD2 (5 bases). The CDR3 covers 14 residues. V gave up 0 bases and J gave up 9 bases, with 14 bases separating them. Per germline, CDR1 SGHAT and CDR2 FQDESV (reference sequence). For the CDR3, the DNA is TGTGCCAGCAGCTTAGCGGGAGTGGGTGAGGCCCAGTACTTC. Its protein is CASSLAGVGEAQYF.

Notes on this clonotype: A read error may be the cause here, since a much bigger clone is one base away. The rearrangement links TRBV27 to TRBJ2-3, with TRBD2 identical over 9 bases. Germline V gene lookup returns CDR1 MNHEY and CDR2 SMNVEV (reference sequence). The CDR3 runs to 16 residues. CDR3 protein: CASSNLGLAGADTRYF. The CDR3 bases are TGTGCCAGCTCAAACCTGGGGTTAGCGGGAGCAGATACGCGGTATTTT.

The sample holds a few counts of this clonotype. V and J are TRBV7-8 and TRBJ2-3; D gene uncertain. The CDR3 extends over 15 amino acids. Germline V lookup: CDR1 SGHVS, CDR2 FQNEAQ. Trimming left V 2 bases short and J 1 base short, with 10 bases between. The CDR3 DNA reads TGTGCCAGCAGCTTAATCTCACCCGGCACAGATACGCAGTATTTT. Translating gives CASSLISPGTDTQYF.

This clonotype has only a few counts. The V and J genes are TRBV27 and TRBJ2-5; possibly TRBD2 for D (6 bases). Looked up from germline, CDR1 is MNHEY and CDR2 is SMNVEV (reference sequence). This CDR3 spans 14 amino acids. V was clipped by 3 bases and J by 5 bases, with 13 bases between them. In nucleotides, the CDR3 is TGTGCCAGCAGTTTGGTTGCGGGAAGGGAGACCCAGTACTTC. Residues: CASSLVAGRETQYF.

The chain uses TRBV5-4 and TRBJ2-1; 10 bases align to TRBD2. The J segment lost 6 bases and the V segment lost 0 bases, leaving 15 bases of the junction unmatched. This CDR3 contains 19 residues. In germline, CDR1 is SGHNT, CDR2 YYREEE (reference sequence). The CDR3 sequence: CASSLGPPPLAGVGNEQFF. The CDR3 DNA sequence: TGTGCCAGCAGCTTGGGGCCACCTCCGCTAGCGGGAGTGGGCAATGAGCAGTTCTTC.

This clonotype was seen a few times. CDR3 nucleotide sequence: TGTGCCAGCAGCTTAGGGTCCGTTGCTGGGGCCAACGTCCTGACTTTC. Its translation: CASSLGSVAGANVLTF. The gene calls are TRBV7-3 and TRBJ2-6; D uncertain. Deletions cut 2 bases from V and 2 bases from J, with 10 bases between. The V gene's germline CDR1 is SGHTA and CDR2 FQGTGA. CDR3 length equals 16 residues.

This clonotype was found a few times. The chain uses TRBV14 and TRBJ1-1; no reliable D call. CDR1 is SGHDN, CDR2 FVKESK, per germline. Trimming pared 0 bases from V and 6 bases from J, leaving 14 bases between. This CDR3 contains 15 residues. CDR3 coding DNA: TGTGCCAGCAGCCAAGATACCCACAGAGTTTCTGAAGCTTTCTTT. It translates to CASSQDTHRVSEAFF.

The chain uses TRBV7-9 and TRBJ2-2; D remains ambiguous. The CDR3 sequence is 12 residues long. Deletions cut 6 bases from V and 7 bases from J, with 9 bases between. The germline CDR1 and CDR2 sequences are SEHNR and FQNEAQ (reference sequence). CDR3 sequence (DNA): TGTGCCAGCAGTCTGGTCGGCGGGGAGCTGTTTTTT. It codes for CASSLVGGELFF.

This clonotype was seen at least ten times. The J gene is TRBJ2-3, the V gene TRBV7-9; D unresolved. The germline V gene encodes CDR1 SEHNR and CDR2 FQNEAQ (reference sequence). V was pared by 8 bases and J by 0 bases, with 9 bases between. The CDR3 consists of 13 residues. Here the CDR3 reads CASPSESTDTQYF. The CDR3 nucleotides are TGTGCCAGCCCCTCAGAAAGCACAGATACGCAGTATTTT.